This T cell receptor beta chain is from a study of OX40 agonist ivuxolimab in advanced cancers. Notes on the research overall: Ivuxolimab was an agonistic, fully human IgG2 monoclonal antibody directed against OX40 (CD134), a costimulatory receptor. Intravenous ivuxolimab was administered to patients every 2 weeks at six dose levels: 0.01, 0.1, 0.3, 1.5, 3 and 10 mg/kg. Among the approximately 54 dose-escalation patients, around 20 had hepatocellular carcinoma, about 15 melanoma, 9 renal cell carcinoma and 9 head and neck cancer. Peripheral TCRbeta sequencing aimed to test whether ivuxolimab altered TCR sequence diversity and caused clonal T-cell expansion. Partial responses occurred in three dose-escalation patients: two with cutaneous melanoma and one with hepatocellular carcinoma. The paper reports the monotherapy dose-escalation portion (N = 52 patients) of the phase I ivuxolimab trial. In the dose-escalation cohort, roughly 80% of patients were male, and the mean age was approximately 60 years, with a range of about 23 to 80. Prior anti-PD-1, anti-PD-L1 or anti-CTLA-4 therapy was permitted, and approximately 39% of dose-escalation patients had received checkpoint inhibitors. The paper's findings and limits, for the study overall: Partial responders in the 0.1-3.0 mg/kg groups had among the lowest normalized peripheral clonal expansion, especially among CD8+ T cells. Clonal expansion of both CD4+ and CD8+ blood T cells was observed from baseline to week 6 at doses 0.1 to 3.0 mg/kg. The antigen specificity of the clonally expanded peripheral T cells was not determined. Low levels of normalized T-cell clonal expansion were also seen in some patients who did not respond. On average, CD8+ T cells showed more expanded clones than CD4+ T cells after ivuxolimab.

Genomic DNA was isolated from the sorted cells so that the TCRbeta CDR3 region could be sequenced. The immunoSEQ Assay was used to sequence the TCRbeta CDR3 regions. Imported from immuneACCESS, the table was reduced by TCRdb to in-frame sequences with V and J called. These copies leave out some clones; in studies compared against another copy, an unresolved V gene accounts for under half, and the cause of the remainder is not known. In this sample the table shows roughly 76,000 clones, about 90% of which occur a single time. Together, the top ten hold 7.6% of the sample. The trial excluded patients who had a history of autoimmune disease or were on systemic immunosuppression. In every dose cohort, peripheral blood was drawn for TCR sequencing at baseline, cycle 4 day 1, and cycle 7 day 1. The samples were taken from a phase I, first-in-human, multicenter, open-label dose-escalation trial of ivuxolimab. Adults with locally advanced or metastatic melanoma, renal cell, hepatocellular, or head and neck squamous cell carcinoma were enrolled in the trial. CD4+ and CD8+ T cells were sorted separately from peripheral blood before TCR sequencing.

A note on this clone: This receptor's antigen is unknown. Within one base of it there is no much larger clone, and no base qualities were kept.

From the cysteine through the phenylalanine, the CDR3 covers 15 amino acids. Only the CDR3 part of the read is kept: 45 bases, read in frame from the first base. Trimmed from V: 7 bases; trimmed from J: 6 bases; junction bases lacking a gene match: 8. CDR1 and CDR2 were assigned from the germline V gene (reference sequence) as LNHDA and SQIVND. The sequences come from CD4+ or CD8+ T cells sorted from blood, collected in a trial of the OX40 agonist ivuxolimab. The sequence came from an adult with an advanced solid tumor such as melanoma, head and neck, liver or kidney cancer. Recombination joined TRBV19 with TRBJ2-2; TRBD1 lines up with 10 middle nucleotides. The sequenced DNA: TGTGCCAGTAAACCGGGACAGGGGTATTCCGGGGAGCTGTTTTTT. This encodes CASKPGQGYSGELFF. Where the CDR3 stops, the reference TRBV19 and TRBJ2-2 genes take over; the full variable domain is DGGITQSPKYLFRKEGQNVTLSCEQNLNHDAMYWYRQDPGQGLRLIYYSQIVNDFQKGDIAEGYSVSREKKESFPLTVTSAQKNPTAFYLCASKPGQGYSGELFFGEGSRLTVL.